This T cell receptor beta chain appears in the sequencing data of a study of T cell responses to AZD1222 COVID-19 vaccine. Across the whole study: Timing groups of about 4 and about 12 weeks for second doses were pooled.

The method was immunoSEQ multiplex PCR; TCRdb's version includes in-frame clones alone and lacks a portion of them. The sample yields 170,000 or so clones, roughly nine tenths seen once. Deletions cut 5 bases from V and 1 base from J, with 14 bases between. Per germline, CDR1 MGHRA and CDR2 YSYEKL. CDR3 size: 15 residues. Findings and caveats of the study: CD4 TCRs associated with vaccination spanned spike, dominating at 160-218 and 743-854. Donors skewed white British and female; clonal diversity was possibly underestimated. Unmutated variant regions are reportedly the target of nearly half of TCRs that are spike-specific.

About this clone: Its target is unknown.

The source is an adult in good health. This chain uses TRBV4-1 with TRBJ1-2; D perhaps matches TRBD1 (5 bases). The source was peripheral blood, collected on day 0 of AZD1222 vaccination. The CDR3 bases are TGCGCCAGCAGCTTACGGGGGTTAGTTAACTATGGCTACACCTTC. Its translation is CASSLRGLVNYGYTF.